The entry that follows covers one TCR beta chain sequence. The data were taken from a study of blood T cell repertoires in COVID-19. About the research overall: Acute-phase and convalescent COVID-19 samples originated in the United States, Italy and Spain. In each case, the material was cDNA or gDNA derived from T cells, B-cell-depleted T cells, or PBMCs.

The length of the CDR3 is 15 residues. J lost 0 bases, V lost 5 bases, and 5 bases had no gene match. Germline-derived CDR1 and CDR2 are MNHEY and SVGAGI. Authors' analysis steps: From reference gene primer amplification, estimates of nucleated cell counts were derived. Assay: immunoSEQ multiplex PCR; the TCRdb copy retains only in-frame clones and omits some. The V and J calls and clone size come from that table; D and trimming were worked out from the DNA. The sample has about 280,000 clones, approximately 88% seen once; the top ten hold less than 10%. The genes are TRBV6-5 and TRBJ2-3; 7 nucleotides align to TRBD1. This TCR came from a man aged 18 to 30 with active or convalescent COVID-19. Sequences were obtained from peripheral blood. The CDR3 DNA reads TGTGCCAGCAGTACGACAGGGAGTAGCACAGATACGCAGTATTTT. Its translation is CASSTTGSSTDTQYF.